This T cell receptor beta chain is drawn from a study of T cells in tuberculosis. The CDR3 totals 14 residues. CDR1 and CDR2 from the germline V gene are ENHRY and SYGVKD. Trimming removed 6 bases from V and 5 bases from J; junction bases left unmatched: 5. Sequenced by immunoSEQ multiplex PCR; TCRdb stores in-frame clones only, minus some. The sample yields some 31,000 clones, roughly 83% seen once. In regard to this clone: Its antigen is not identified.

The study's findings and limits: A GMM-specific repertoire classifier reached roughly 90% accuracy, AUROC more than 0.8.

Time point of the sample: new active TB diagnosis, blood taken before or within 7 days of starting treatment. The specimen comprised PBMCs, sampled at tuberculosis diagnosis. This sequence originates from an adult with tuberculosis. The gene calls are TRBV10-3 and TRBJ2-7; TRBD1 matches 12 bases. The CDR3 DNA reads TGTGCCATCAGCCCGGGACAGGGGGCGAACGAGCAGTACTTC. It is translated as CAISPGQGANEQYF.